Listed below are T cell receptor beta chains from one sample, sequenced in a study of CD8 T cells in ankylosing spondylitis. In TCRdb, the 5' RACE reads were re-called with MiXCR into one record per CDR3 protein. The sample includes fewer than 550,000 distinct CDR3 sequences, about 5.7% of them seen just once. The sequencing sample was made of blood, either unsorted or a sorted T cell fraction (not recorded which). These receptors all come from a male donor with ankylosing spondylitis. CDR3s include the opening cysteine and the closing phenylalanine or tryptophan. A D gene is named only where the DNA matches it firmly. Only part of the rows carry a size: once, few, many, or a class if the clone is expanded.

j_call: TRBJ2-3; d_call: .; v_call: TRBV5-6; clone_size: many; cdr3_aa: CASSFDYTDTQYF; cdr3_nt: TGTGCCAGCAGCTTCGACTACACAGATACGCAGTATTTT
j_call: TRBJ2-3; d_call: .; v_call: TRBV5-5; clone_size: many; cdr3_aa: CASRNTAGTDTQYF; cdr3_nt: TGTGCCAGCAGGAACACGGCTGGCACAGATACGCAGTATTTT
j_call: TRBJ1-2; d_call: .; v_call: TRBV7-3; clone_size: many; cdr3_aa: CASSSRGLGGYTF; cdr3_nt: TGTGCCAGCAGCTCAAGGGGCCTGGGGGGCTACACCTTC
j_call: TRBJ1-1; d_call: .; v_call: TRBV6-1; clone_size: .; cdr3_aa: CASSDTSPNTEAFF; cdr3_nt: TGTGCCAGCAGTGACACTTCACCTAACACTGAAGCTTTCTTT
j_call: TRBJ1-3; d_call: TRBD1; v_call: TRBV6-1; clone_size: many; cdr3_aa: CASSRTGGAGNTIYF; cdr3_nt: TGTGCCAGCAGCCGGACAGGGGGCGCTGGAAACACCATATATTTT
j_call: TRBJ1-3; d_call: .; v_call: TRBV7-2; clone_size: many; cdr3_aa: CASSLLEGNTIYF; cdr3_nt: TGTGCCAGCAGCTTACTAGAGGGAAACACCATATATTTT
j_call: TRBJ2-5; d_call: TRBD1; v_call: TRBV29-1; clone_size: .; cdr3_aa: CSGGQGTQYF; cdr3_nt: TGCAGCGGGGGACAGGGGACCCAGTACTTC
j_call: TRBJ1-1; d_call: .; v_call: TRBV27; clone_size: many; cdr3_aa: CASSLSRRTVFRKAFF; cdr3_nt: TGTGCCAGCAGTTTAAGCAGGCGGACAGTCTTTCGGAAGGCTTTCTTT
j_call: TRBJ2-3; d_call: .; v_call: TRBV5-1; clone_size: many; cdr3_aa: CASSISGNTDTQYF; cdr3_nt: TGCGCCAGCAGCATATCCGGGAACACAGATACGCAGTATTTT
j_call: TRBJ2-2; d_call: .; v_call: TRBV10-3; clone_size: many; cdr3_aa: CAISFSTGNTGELFF; cdr3_nt: TGTGCCATCAGCTTCTCGACGGGAAACACCGGGGAGCTGTTTTTT
j_call: TRBJ1-5; d_call: .; v_call: TRBV7-6; clone_size: many; cdr3_aa: CASSLVGGGRGNQPQHF; cdr3_nt: TGTGCCAGCAGCTTAGTCGGCGGGGGGCGCGGCAATCAGCCCCAGCATTTT
j_call: TRBJ2-7; d_call: .; v_call: TRBV19; clone_size: many; cdr3_aa: CASTSQGGAYEQYF; cdr3_nt: TGTGCCAGTACGTCCCAGGGGGGGGCCTACGAGCAGTACTTC
j_call: TRBJ2-7; d_call: .; v_call: TRBV5-1; clone_size: few; cdr3_aa: CASSFPEGYEQYF; cdr3_nt: TGCGCCAGCAGCTTTCCTGAAGGTTACGAGCAGTACTTC
j_call: TRBJ1-1; d_call: .; v_call: TRBV9; clone_size: many; cdr3_aa: CASSPQTVNTEAFF; cdr3_nt: TGTGCCAGCAGCCCGCAGACAGTAAACACTGAAGCTTTCTTT
j_call: TRBJ2-3; d_call: TRBD2; v_call: TRBV29-1; clone_size: many; cdr3_aa: CSVIRSGRSTDTQYF; cdr3_nt: TGCAGCGTCATTCGTAGCGGGAGAAGCACAGATACGCAGTATTTT
j_call: TRBJ1-5; d_call: .; v_call: TRBV20-1; clone_size: .; cdr3_aa: CSAREIQALGPQHF; cdr3_nt: TGCAGTGCTAGAGAAATACAGGCCCTCGGGCCCCAGCATTTT
j_call: TRBJ1-5; d_call: .; v_call: TRBV7-8; clone_size: many; cdr3_aa: CASSYTGQPQHF; cdr3_nt: TGTGCCAGCAGCTATACCGGTCAGCCCCAGCATTTT
j_call: TRBJ1-1; d_call: .; v_call: TRBV28; clone_size: many; cdr3_aa: CASSPIRRDTEAFF; cdr3_nt: TGTGCCAGCAGCCCGATACGCAGAGATACTGAAGCTTTCTTT
j_call: TRBJ2-1; d_call: .; v_call: TRBV10-3; clone_size: .; cdr3_aa: CAIIPVGGNEQFF; cdr3_nt: TGTGCCATCATCCCCGTAGGAGGCAATGAGCAGTTCTTC
j_call: TRBJ2-5; d_call: TRBD2; v_call: TRBV4-3; clone_size: many; cdr3_aa: CASSGGGRETQYF; cdr3_nt: TGCGCCAGCAGCGGGGGGGGGAGGGAGACCCAGTACTTC
j_call: TRBJ1-1; d_call: .; v_call: TRBV29-1; clone_size: many; cdr3_aa: CSVCRLNTEAFF; cdr3_nt: TGCAGCGTTTGCAGGCTCAACACTGAAGCTTTCTTT
j_call: TRBJ1-2; d_call: .; v_call: TRBV20-1; clone_size: many; cdr3_aa: CSAPGALSYGYTF; cdr3_nt: TGCAGTGCCCCGGGGGCGCTCAGCTATGGCTACACCTTC
j_call: TRBJ2-7; d_call: .; v_call: TRBV11-2; clone_size: many; cdr3_aa: CASNIGGHRPYEQYF; cdr3_nt: TGTGCCAGCAACATCGGGGGACACAGACCTTACGAGCAGTACTTC
j_call: TRBJ2-5; d_call: .; v_call: TRBV18; clone_size: many; cdr3_aa: CASSKSIVGEGETQYF; cdr3_nt: TGTGCCAGCTCTAAATCTATCGTGGGCGAGGGGGAGACCCAGTACTTC
j_call: TRBJ1-1; d_call: .; v_call: TRBV5-1; clone_size: many; cdr3_aa: CASSPEGVTAFF; cdr3_nt: TGCGCCAGCAGCCCCGAGGGAGTAACGGCTTTCTTT
j_call: TRBJ2-3; d_call: TRBD2; v_call: TRBV4-1; clone_size: many; cdr3_aa: CASSQDGASGDTQYF; cdr3_nt: TGCGCCAGCAGCCAAGATGGCGCTAGCGGAGATACGCAGTATTTT
j_call: TRBJ2-7; d_call: .; v_call: TRBV20-1; clone_size: many; cdr3_aa: CSASRTVYEQYF; cdr3_nt: TGCAGTGCTAGCAGGACGGTCTACGAGCAGTACTTC
j_call: TRBJ1-3; d_call: .; v_call: TRBV20-1; clone_size: many; cdr3_aa: CSALTRTVLYF; cdr3_nt: TGCAGTGCTCTAACCCGGACAGTTTTATATTTT
j_call: TRBJ1-5; d_call: .; v_call: TRBV12-3/TRBV12-4; clone_size: .; cdr3_aa: CASSWVGNQPQHF; cdr3_nt: TGTGCCAGCAGTTGGGTGGGCAATCAGCCCCAGCATTTT
j_call: TRBJ2-7; d_call: TRBD2; v_call: TRBV7-2; clone_size: few; cdr3_aa: CASSLAPAGNSYEQYF; cdr3_nt: TGTGCCAGCAGCTTAGCCCCAGCGGGGAACTCCTACGAGCAGTACTTC
j_call: TRBJ1-6; d_call: .; v_call: TRBV4-1; clone_size: many; cdr3_aa: CASSLLGSPDSPLHF; cdr3_nt: TGCGCCAGCAGTCTCCTGGGTTCCCCCGATTCACCCCTCCACTTT
j_call: TRBJ2-7; d_call: .; v_call: TRBV2; clone_size: few; cdr3_aa: CASTGTGLLTYEQYF; cdr3_nt: TGTGCCAGCACCGGGACTGGGTTGCTAACCTACGAGCAGTACTTC
j_call: TRBJ1-2; d_call: TRBD1; v_call: TRBV7-2; clone_size: many; cdr3_aa: CASSGDPQGGGVYGYTF; cdr3_nt: TGTGCCAGCAGCGGAGACCCCCAGGGAGGGGGCGTGTATGGCTACACCTTC
j_call: TRBJ1-1; d_call: .; v_call: TRBV9; clone_size: many; cdr3_aa: CASSVESNTEAFF; cdr3_nt: TGTGCCAGCAGCGTAGAATCCAACACTGAAGCTTTCTTT
j_call: TRBJ2-7; d_call: .; v_call: TRBV7-2; clone_size: few; cdr3_aa: CASSLVSGEYEQYF; cdr3_nt: TGTGCCAGCAGCTTAGTTAGCGGAGAGTACGAGCAGTACTTC
j_call: TRBJ2-7; d_call: TRBD1; v_call: TRBV5-1; clone_size: many; cdr3_aa: CASSSPRDSYEQYF; cdr3_nt: TGCGCCAGCAGCTCGCCTCGGGACAGCTACGAGCAGTACTTC
j_call: TRBJ1-1; d_call: TRBD1; v_call: TRBV29-1; clone_size: many; cdr3_aa: CSVARGGRTEAFF; cdr3_nt: TGCAGCGTTGCCAGGGGGGGAAGGACTGAAGCTTTCTTT
j_call: TRBJ1-1; d_call: .; v_call: TRBV6-9; clone_size: few; cdr3_aa: CASSSHLEAFF; cdr3_nt: TGTGCCAGCAGTTCCCACCTTGAAGCTTTCTTT
j_call: TRBJ1-2; d_call: TRBD1; v_call: TRBV20-1; clone_size: few; cdr3_aa: CSAKGQGAGGYTF; cdr3_nt: TGCAGTGCTAAGGGACAGGGGGCGGGGGGCTACACCTTC
j_call: TRBJ2-3; d_call: TRBD2; v_call: TRBV20-1; clone_size: .; cdr3_aa: CSARGSGRARGGTDTQYF; cdr3_nt: TGCAGTGCTAGGGGTAGCGGGAGGGCCAGAGGGGGCACAGATACGCAGTATTTT
j_call: TRBJ2-7; d_call: .; v_call: TRBV27; clone_size: many; cdr3_aa: CASLPRGSRSYEQYF; cdr3_nt: TGTGCCAGCTTACCCCGGGGCTCTAGGTCCTACGAGCAGTACTTC
j_call: TRBJ2-7; d_call: .; v_call: TRBV20-1; clone_size: many; cdr3_aa: CSARGRKGAYEQYF; cdr3_nt: TGCAGTGCTAGGGGCAGGAAGGGGGCCTACGAGCAGTACTTC
j_call: TRBJ2-5; d_call: TRBD1; v_call: TRBV28; clone_size: many; cdr3_aa: CASSWTGAGETQYF; cdr3_nt: TGTGCCAGCAGTTGGACAGGGGCAGGGGAGACCCAGTACTTC
j_call: TRBJ2-1; d_call: TRBD2; v_call: TRBV20-1; clone_size: many; cdr3_aa: CSASKGLAGGEQFF; cdr3_nt: TGCAGTGCTAGTAAGGGACTAGCGGGAGGTGAGCAGTTCTTC
j_call: TRBJ1-3; d_call: .; v_call: TRBV20-1; clone_size: many; cdr3_aa: CSVRGDGNTIYF; cdr3_nt: TGCAGTGTCCGCGGGGATGGAAACACCATATATTTT
j_call: TRBJ2-5; d_call: TRBD2; v_call: TRBV11-2; clone_size: .; cdr3_aa: CASTEAGGPVTQYF; cdr3_nt: TGTGCCAGCACCGAGGCGGGGGGCCCCGTGACCCAGTACTTC
j_call: TRBJ1-2; d_call: .; v_call: TRBV20-1; clone_size: many; cdr3_aa: CSASPGVLANYGYTF; cdr3_nt: TGCAGTGCTAGTCCTGGGGTTTTAGCTAACTATGGCTACACCTTC
j_call: TRBJ1-3; d_call: TRBD1; v_call: TRBV14; clone_size: many; cdr3_aa: CASSQDRGNTIYF; cdr3_nt: TGCGCCAGCAGCCAGGACAGGGGAAACACCATATATTTT
j_call: TRBJ2-7; d_call: .; v_call: TRBV20-1; clone_size: many; cdr3_aa: CSARLPRDIYYEQYF; cdr3_nt: TGCAGTGCTAGACTACCCCGGGACATATACTACGAGCAGTACTTC
j_call: TRBJ2-1; d_call: .; v_call: TRBV24-1; clone_size: many; cdr3_aa: CATRGFLNEQFF; cdr3_nt: TGTGCCACCAGGGGTTTTCTCAATGAGCAGTTCTTC
j_call: TRBJ2-1; d_call: TRBD2; v_call: TRBV7-8; clone_size: many; cdr3_aa: CASSLRLAGGTNEQFF; cdr3_nt: TGTGCCAGCAGCTTACGACTAGCGGGGGGGACGAATGAGCAGTTCTTC
j_call: TRBJ2-2; d_call: TRBD2; v_call: TRBV12-3/TRBV12-4; clone_size: many; cdr3_aa: CASRGLAYTGELFF; cdr3_nt: TGTGCCAGCAGGGGACTAGCGTACACCGGGGAGCTGTTTTTT
j_call: TRBJ2-6; d_call: .; v_call: TRBV13; clone_size: few; cdr3_aa: CASSLPSRSGANVLTF; cdr3_nt: TGTGCCAGCAGCTTACCGAGCCGCTCTGGGGCCAACGTCCTGACTTTC
j_call: TRBJ2-1; d_call: TRBD2; v_call: TRBV4-2; clone_size: few; cdr3_aa: CASSQDSGTSGRAQFF; cdr3_nt: TGTGCCAGCAGCCAAGATTCAGGGACTAGCGGGAGAGCCCAGTTCTTC